This T cell receptor (beta chain) was sequenced in a study of cytomegalovirus exposure and HLA in healthy donors. The PCR ran on 60 Vbeta and 13 Jbeta primers. Generated by immunoSEQ multiplex PCR, the TCRdb table keeps only in-frame clones and is missing some. The table shows 150,000 to 250,000 clones, with roughly four fifths occurring only once. This clone was recorded once. Antigen: not known. Study findings and constraints: Accurate HLA-A and HLA-B prediction from TCR beta sequences was reported for most subjects.

V lost 8 bases and J 2 bases, leaving 12 bases between the germline ends. Germline CDR1 is KGHSH and CDR2 is LQKENI. This CDR3 contains 13 residues. The sample was PBMCs. The sequence was collected from a woman between 45 and 65 years old in good health and CMV-seropositive. The V gene is TRBV18, the J gene TRBJ2-5, with a weak D call TRBD1 (7 bases). The CDR3 DNA follows: TGTGCCAGCCAGGGGGGATTACAAGAGACCCAGTACTTC. Translation: CASQGGLQETQYF.